The 12 T cell receptor beta chains given below trace back to one sample, sequenced in a study of blood T cells in healthy people across ages. Together with a sample-barcoded 5' primer, a J-beta primer mix was included in a second PCR lasting about 6 to 11 cycles. TCRdb itself ran the 5' RACE reads through MiXCR, one entry per CDR3 protein. The data contain about 1,000,000 distinct CDR3 sequences, over 35% of them singletons. Sequenced sample: blood. Receptor source: an older woman in good health.

V gene TRBV12-3 or TRBV12-4 combines with J gene TRBJ2-1; TRBD2 matches 11 bases. This CDR3 has 13 amino acids. J gave up 11 bases and V 5 bases, and 5 bases lay outside the gene matches. The CDR3: CASSPQTSGKQFF. CDR3 sequence (DNA): TGTGCCAGCAGTCCCCAGACTAGCGGGAAGCAGTTCTTC.

The CDR3 DNA follows: TGTGCCAGCAGATCACAGGGGGCGGGGTATGGCTACACCTTC. It translates to CASRSQGAGYGYTF. This chain uses TRBV28 with TRBJ1-2; 9 nucleotides agree with TRBD1. Germline V gene data show CDR1 as MDHEN and CDR2 as SYDVKM. CDR3 length equals 14 residues. After removal of 6 bases from V and 5 bases from J, the junction contained 7 bases not matched to a gene.

This clonotype showed up just a few times. V gene TRBV20-1 combines with J gene TRBJ2-5; 7 nucleotides agree with TRBD1. The CDR3 totals 13 residues. Germline V gene sequence: CDR1 DFQATT, CDR2 SNEGSKA (reference sequence). J was trimmed by 1 base and V by 3 bases; bases with no gene match: 2. The CDR3 here is CSARRDSQETQYF. The CDR3 DNA sequence: TGCAGTGCTAGGAGGGACAGCCAAGAGACCCAGTACTTC.

This chain joins TRBV13 and TRBJ2-3; maybe TRBD1 (5 bases). The CDR3 is 15 amino acids. Trimming pared 5 bases from V and 5 bases from J, leaving 17 bases between. The germline CDR1 and CDR2 sequences are PRHDT and FYEKMQ (reference sequence). The CDR3 sequence: CASSLKVGPGDTQYF. The CDR3 DNA follows: TGTGCCAGCAGCCTCAAGGTGGGGCCGGGAGATACGCAGTATTTT.

This clonotype was counted a few times. V usage is TRBV12-3 or TRBV12-4 and J usage is TRBJ2-7, with unresolved D. The germline V and J ends were trimmed by 1 base and 4 bases, with 11 bases remaining between them. CDR3 length: 14 amino acids. CDR3 loop: CASSLGPPAYEQYF. CDR3 DNA: TGTGCCAGCAGTTTAGGTCCACCAGCTTACGAGCAGTACTTC.

This clonotype was seen only a few times. V usage is TRBV12-3 or TRBV12-4 and J usage is TRBJ2-1, with TRBD2 identical over 15 bases. The CDR3 is 19 amino acids. V lost 5 bases, J lost 4 bases, and 12 bases stayed unmatched. CDR3 sequence: CASSSPGLAGGPEYNEQFF. In DNA, the CDR3 is TGTGCCAGCAGTAGTCCCGGACTAGCGGGAGGGCCGGAATACAATGAGCAGTTCTTC.

The V gene is TRBV27, the J gene TRBJ2-7; 7 nucleotides agree with TRBD1. J gave up 3 bases and V 8 bases, and 10 bases lay outside the gene matches. Germline CDR1 is MNHEY and CDR2 is SMNVEV (reference sequence). The CDR3 contains 14 residues. The CDR3 is CASGGGQAFYEQYF. In DNA form, the CDR3 reads TGTGCCAGCGGTGGCGGACAGGCTTTCTACGAGCAGTACTTC.

The chain uses TRBV7-6 and TRBJ2-1; tentative D call: TRBD2 (5 bases). Germline V gene data show CDR1 as SGHVS and CDR2 as FNYEAQ. The CDR3 extends over 16 amino acids. V was shortened by 2 bases and J by 7 bases, with 18 bases between the two germline ends. This chain's CDR3 is CASSLTTDLGRNEQFF. For the CDR3, the DNA is TGTGCCAGCAGCTTAACTACGGACTTGGGAAGGAATGAGCAGTTCTTC.

This clonotype was counted only a few times. The CDR3 DNA is TGTGCCAGCAGCCAAGGTGGAGCTAGCGGGAACTACAATGAGCAGTTCTTC. Residues: CASSQGGASGNYNEQFF. This chain connects TRBV3-1 to TRBJ2-1, with TRBD2 identical over 9 bases. CDR3 size: 17 residues. Germline V gene data show CDR1 as LGHDT and CDR2 as YNNKEL (reference sequence). J was trimmed by 3 bases and V by 1 base; bases with no gene match: 7.

The gene calls are TRBV20-1 and TRBJ2-7; TRBD2 agrees at 7 bases. The junction had 4 bases not matched to a gene; V was cut back by 2 bases and J by 0 bases. The CDR3 extends over 14 amino acids. In germline, CDR1 is DFQATT, CDR2 SNEGSKA (reference sequence). The CDR3 nucleotides read TGCAGTGCTAGATGGCGGGAGAGCTCCTACGAGCAGTACTTC. Translating it yields CSARWRESSYEQYF.

This clonotype showed up just a few times. Given a much more abundant clone one base away, this may be a read error. The chain employs TRBV7-9 and TRBJ2-1, with D perhaps TRBD1 (6 bases). The CDR3 is made up of 15 amino acids. V lost 1 base and J lost 1, with 8 bases in between. The germline CDR1 and CDR2 sequences are SEHNR and FQNEAQ (reference sequence). CDR3: CASSLEGESYNEQFF. In nucleotides, the CDR3 is TGTGCCAGCAGCTTAGAGGGGGAATCCTACAATGAGCAGTTCTTC.

The V and J genes are TRBV14 and TRBJ2-1; D gene ambiguous. The germline V and J ends were trimmed by 4 bases and 10 bases, with 14 bases remaining between them. CDR1 SGHDN and CDR2 FVKESK come from the germline V gene. The length of the CDR3 is 13 residues. CDR3 nucleotides: TGTGCCAGCAGCCCACGACAAGTCTACGAGCAGTTCTTC. Amino acids: CASSPRQVYEQFF.